These 2 T cell receptor beta chains were sequenced from one sample in a study of T-cell reconstitution after alpha-beta-depleted transplantation in children. Preparing the TCRbeta library involved the use of unique molecular identifiers. In TCRdb, the PCR reads were re-called with MiXCR into one record per CDR3 protein. The table has a few hundred thousand distinct CDR3 sequences, approximately 12% seen once. The specimen comprised PBMCs from the stem cell graft donor, sampled from the stem cell graft. All receptors derive from a human donor who donated a stem cell graft to a child with combined immunodeficiency.

Turning to this clonotype: A much larger clone sits a single nucleotide away, making a read error possible. The chain uses TRBV12-3 or TRBV12-4 and TRBJ2-3; D may be TRBD1 (5 bases). CDR3 size: 11 residues. V was cut by 6 bases and J by 6 bases, with 7 bases left in between. The CDR3 loop reads CASRDMDTQYF. In DNA form, the CDR3 reads TGTGCCAGCAGGGACATGGATACGCAGTATTTT.

This clonotype was counted ten times or more. The chain couples TRBV4-3 to TRBJ2-1; 11 bases are a match to TRBD2. Germline trimming cut 2 bases from V and 7 bases from J; bases unmatched to any gene: 7. Looked up from germline, CDR1 is LGHNA and CDR2 is YSLEER. This CDR3 contains 16 residues. CDR3 DNA: TGCGCCAGCAGCCAACAACTAGCGGGAGAAGGAAATGAGCAGTTCTTC. This gives the protein CASSQQLAGEGNEQFF.